The 7 T cell receptor beta chains in this list originate from one sample, sequenced in a study of metastatic and nonmetastatic thyroid tumors (dated by TCRdb to 2020 to 2022). No patient had received any treatment before thyroid surgery. The library was prepared using PCR. Sequencing instrument: Illumina HiSeq 4000. In-frame beta chains were kept once TCRdb had trimmed the public reads at Q25 with fastp and called clones with MiXCR. Present in this sample are tens of thousands of clones, around a fifth of which were seen just once. The ten largest clones represent roughly 12% of the sample. The sequenced sample was tumor tissue. Source of these receptors: a female donor with papillary thyroid cancer or a benign thyroid nodule (not recorded which). Some clones in this sample may be carry-over from other donors' samples.

The chain uses TRBV5-5 and TRBJ2-7; D is ambiguous. There are 13 residues in the CDR3. V shed 0 bases and J shed 4 bases, with 8 bases lying between them. Germline assignment: CDR1 SGHKS and CDR2 YYEKEE (reference sequence). The CDR3 here is CASSLGGLYEQYF. The CDR3 coding sequence is TGTGCCAGCAGCTTGGGTGGTTTGTACGAGCAGTACTTC.

This clone was observed a few times. J is TRBJ2-7 and V is TRBV20-1; 9 nucleotides agree with TRBD2. CDR1 and CDR2 from the germline V gene are DFQATT and SNEGSKA (reference sequence). This CDR3 is built from 15 residues. Losses at the gene ends were 2 bases for V and 4 bases for J; bases not matched to a gene: 9. The CDR3 bases are TGCAGTGCTAGAACTGAGACTAGCGGAAAATACGAGCAGTACTTC. Encoded protein: CSARTETSGKYEQYF.

This sequence joins TRBV6-1 and TRBJ1-2; a weak D match, TRBD1 (6 bases). Germline loops: CDR1 MNHNS, CDR2 SASEGT. CDR3 length: 14 amino acids. V was pared by 7 bases and J by 8 bases, with 20 bases between. The CDR3 protein is CASTSGVGARGYTF. CDR3 DNA sequence: TGTGCCAGCACCTCCGGGGTGGGGGCGCGCGGCTACACCTTC.

The V call is TRBV7-2, the J call TRBJ2-7, with D perhaps TRBD1 (6 bases). The V end was cut by 5 bases, the J end by 5 bases, with 16 bases between. Germline CDR1 is SGHTA and CDR2 is FQGNSA. The CDR3 covers 14 residues. CDR3 nucleotides: TGTGCCAGCAGCACAGAGACAGGTACTGACGAGCAGTACTTC. This sequence encodes CASSTETGTDEQYF.

This clone was seen a few times. V is TRBV20-1 and J is TRBJ2-7, with 9 bases fitting TRBD1. Germline V CDR1 and CDR2: DFQATT, SNEGSKA (reference sequence). The CDR3 runs 12 residues. The trim removed 3 bases at V and 3 bases at J, leaving 0 bases unmatched. This CDR3 is CSARTGGYEQYF. The DNA of the CDR3 is TGCAGTGCTAGGACAGGGGGCTACGAGCAGTACTTC.

This rearrangement joins TRBV30 to TRBJ2-3; 10 bases match TRBD2. CDR1 and CDR2 (germline): GTSNPN, SVGIG (reference sequence). CDR3 length: 15 amino acids. With V trimmed by 1 base and J by 3 bases, 4 bases remained unmatched. CDR3 protein: CAWSALAGATDTQYF. For the CDR3, the DNA is TGTGCCTGGAGTGCGCTAGCGGGAGCAACAGATACGCAGTATTTT.

The rearrangement joins TRBV5-1 to TRBJ2-3, with TRBD2 matching over 8 bases. Unmatched junction bases numbered 5, after V lost 1 base and J lost 1 base. The CDR3 is 16 amino acids. The germline gives CDR1 SGHRS, CDR2 YFSETQ. The CDR3 loop reads CASSLFPTSGTDTQYF. The CDR3 DNA follows: TGCGCCAGCAGCTTGTTCCCGACTAGCGGCACAGATACGCAGTATTTT.